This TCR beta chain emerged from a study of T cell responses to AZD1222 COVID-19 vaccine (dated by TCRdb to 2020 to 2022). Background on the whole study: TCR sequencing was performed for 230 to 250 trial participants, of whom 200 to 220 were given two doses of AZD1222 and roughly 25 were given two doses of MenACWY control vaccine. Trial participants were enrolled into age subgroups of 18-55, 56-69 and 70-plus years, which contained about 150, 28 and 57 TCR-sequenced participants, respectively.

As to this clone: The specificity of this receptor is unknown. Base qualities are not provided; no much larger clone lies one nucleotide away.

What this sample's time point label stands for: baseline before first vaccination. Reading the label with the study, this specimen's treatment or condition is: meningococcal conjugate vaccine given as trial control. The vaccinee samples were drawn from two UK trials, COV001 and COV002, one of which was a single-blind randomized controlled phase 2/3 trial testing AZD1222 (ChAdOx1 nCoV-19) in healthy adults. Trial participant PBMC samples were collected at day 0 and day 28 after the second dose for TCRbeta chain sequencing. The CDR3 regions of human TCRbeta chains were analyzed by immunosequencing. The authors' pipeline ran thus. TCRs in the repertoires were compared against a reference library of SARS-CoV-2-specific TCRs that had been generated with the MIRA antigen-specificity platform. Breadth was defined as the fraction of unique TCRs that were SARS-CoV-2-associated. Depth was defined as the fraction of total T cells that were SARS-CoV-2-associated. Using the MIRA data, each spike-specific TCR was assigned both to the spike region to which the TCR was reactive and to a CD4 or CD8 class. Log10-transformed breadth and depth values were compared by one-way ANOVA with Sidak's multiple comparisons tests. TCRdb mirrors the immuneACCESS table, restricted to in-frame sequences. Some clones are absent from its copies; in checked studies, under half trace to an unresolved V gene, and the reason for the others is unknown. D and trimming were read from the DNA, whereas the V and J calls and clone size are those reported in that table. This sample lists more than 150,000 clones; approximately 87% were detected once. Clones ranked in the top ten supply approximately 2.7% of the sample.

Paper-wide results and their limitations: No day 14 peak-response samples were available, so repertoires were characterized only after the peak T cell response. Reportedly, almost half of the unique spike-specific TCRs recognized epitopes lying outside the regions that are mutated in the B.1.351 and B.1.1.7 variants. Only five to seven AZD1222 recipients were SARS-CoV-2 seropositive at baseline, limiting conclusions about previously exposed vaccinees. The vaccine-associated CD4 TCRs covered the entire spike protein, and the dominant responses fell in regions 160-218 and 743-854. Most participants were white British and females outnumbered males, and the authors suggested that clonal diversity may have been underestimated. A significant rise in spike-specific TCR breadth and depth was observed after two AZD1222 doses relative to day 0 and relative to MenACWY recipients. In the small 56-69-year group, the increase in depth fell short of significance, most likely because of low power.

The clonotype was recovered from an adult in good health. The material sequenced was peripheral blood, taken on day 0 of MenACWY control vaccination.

The bases read TGCAGTGGGGCCGCTTCGGATACGCAGTATTTT. Its translation is CSGAASDTQYF. This sequence uses TRBV20-1 and TRBJ2-3; no D segment can be confidently identified. The V and J ends are trimmed by 7 bases and 6 bases, leaving 11 bases between them. The cysteine opens and the phenylalanine closes a CDR3 of 11 amino acids. The read is trimmed to its CDR3 DNA, 33 bases read in frame from base 1. CDR1 and CDR2, per the germline V gene (reference sequence), are DFQATT and SNEGSKA.